The sequence of this T cell receptor beta chain was determined in a study of blood T cell repertoires in COVID-19. Turning to the study itself: Specimens from acute and convalescent COVID-19 originated in the United States, Italy and Spain. T cells, B-cell-depleted T cells, or PBMCs provided the cDNA or gDNA that served as material.

Authors' methods: It was from reference gene primer amplification that nucleated cell counts were estimated. The table came from immunoSEQ multiplex PCR; TCRdb's copy has only in-frame clones and leaves some out. For V, J and clone size, that table is used; D and trimming come from the DNA. The data contain over 55,000 clones, about 83% of them seen just once; the ten biggest clones take up 15% to 20%. The sample comprised peripheral blood. The source of this sequence is a woman older than 75 with acute or convalescent COVID-19.

CDR3 residues: CASSPTTGTGELFF. CDR3 in DNA: TGTGCCAGCAGCCCCACCACCGGCACCGGGGAGCTGTTTTTT. The chain is built from TRBV9 and TRBJ2-2; D remains ambiguous. The length of the CDR3 is 14 residues. CDR1 is SGDLS, CDR2 YYNGEE, per germline. V was clipped by 4 bases and J by 4 bases, with 11 bases between them.